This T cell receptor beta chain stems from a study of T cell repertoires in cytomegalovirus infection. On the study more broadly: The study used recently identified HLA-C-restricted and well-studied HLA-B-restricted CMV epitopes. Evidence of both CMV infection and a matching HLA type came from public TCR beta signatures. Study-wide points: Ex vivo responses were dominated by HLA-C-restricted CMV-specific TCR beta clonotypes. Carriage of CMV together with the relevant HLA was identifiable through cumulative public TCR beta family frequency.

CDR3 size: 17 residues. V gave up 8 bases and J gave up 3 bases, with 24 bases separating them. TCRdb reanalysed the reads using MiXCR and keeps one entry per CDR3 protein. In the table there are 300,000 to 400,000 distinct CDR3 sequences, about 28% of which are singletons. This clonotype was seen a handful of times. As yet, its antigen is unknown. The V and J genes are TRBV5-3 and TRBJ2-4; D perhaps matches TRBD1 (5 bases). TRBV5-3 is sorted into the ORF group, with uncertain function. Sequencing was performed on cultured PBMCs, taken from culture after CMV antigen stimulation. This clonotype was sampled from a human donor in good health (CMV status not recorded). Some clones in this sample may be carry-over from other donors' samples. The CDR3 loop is CASLWRRKGPRKNIQYF. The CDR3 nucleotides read TGTGCCAGCCTGTGGAGAAGGAAGGGGCCGCGCAAAAACATTCAGTACTTC.